This TCR beta chain was captured by sequencing in a study of blood T cells in healthy people across ages. Notes on the study in general: Among long-lived donors, naive CD4+ cells were more numerous and diversity higher than in aged donors.

Using a J-beta primer mix together with a sample-barcoded 5' primer, a second PCR was run for 7 to 11 cycles. Tagging of each cDNA molecule was performed by a template-switch adaptor with 12 random nucleotides. Using its own MiXCR run on the 5' RACE reads, TCRdb lists one record per CDR3 protein. The profile shows over a million distinct CDR3 sequences, roughly 60% of them singletons. Notes on this clonotype: What it binds is not known.

Donors were systemically healthy Caucasian individuals from Russia aged about 6 to 90 years. The CDR3 extends over 12 amino acids. Trimming at V came to 6 bases and at J to 5 bases, leaving 6 bases not matched to a gene. Germline CDR1 and CDR2: SQVTM and ANQGSEA. The sequenced sample consisted of blood. This TCR derives from a man between 18 and 35 years old in good health. The chain links TRBV29-1 to TRBJ2-7; 8 nucleotides agree with TRBD2. CDR3 region: CSVAVGGDEQYF. The CDR3, as DNA: TGCAGCGTCGCCGTCGGGGGGGACGAGCAGTACTTC.